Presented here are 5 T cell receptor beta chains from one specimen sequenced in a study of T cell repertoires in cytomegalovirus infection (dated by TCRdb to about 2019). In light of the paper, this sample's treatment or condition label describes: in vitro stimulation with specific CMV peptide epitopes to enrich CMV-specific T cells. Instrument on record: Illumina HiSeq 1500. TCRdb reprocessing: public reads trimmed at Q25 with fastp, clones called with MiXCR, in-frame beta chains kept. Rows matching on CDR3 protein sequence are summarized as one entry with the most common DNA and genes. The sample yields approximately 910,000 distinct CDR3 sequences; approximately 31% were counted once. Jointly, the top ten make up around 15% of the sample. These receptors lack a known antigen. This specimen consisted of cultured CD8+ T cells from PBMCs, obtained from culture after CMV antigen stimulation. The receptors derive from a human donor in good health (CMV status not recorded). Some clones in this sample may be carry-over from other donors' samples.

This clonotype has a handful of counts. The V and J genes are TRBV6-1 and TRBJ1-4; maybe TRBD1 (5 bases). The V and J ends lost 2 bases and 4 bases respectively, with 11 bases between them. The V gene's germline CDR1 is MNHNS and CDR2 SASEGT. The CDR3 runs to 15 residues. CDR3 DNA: TGTGCCAGCAGTGAACAGGGCAACGGTAATGAAAAACTGTTTTTT. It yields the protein CASSEQGNGNEKLFF.

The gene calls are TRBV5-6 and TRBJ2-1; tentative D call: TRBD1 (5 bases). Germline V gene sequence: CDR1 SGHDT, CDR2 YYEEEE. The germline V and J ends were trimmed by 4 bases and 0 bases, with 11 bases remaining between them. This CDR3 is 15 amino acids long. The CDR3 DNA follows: TGTGCCAGCAGCCCGACAGTTTTCTCCTACAATGAGCAGTTCTTC. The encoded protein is CASSPTVFSYNEQFF.

The CDR3, as DNA: TGTGCCAGCAGCCAACTCCCAAGCTGGACCCTCCCCTCCTACGAGCAGTACTTC. Encoded protein: CASSQLPSWTLPSYEQYF. The chain combines TRBV7-9 with TRBJ2-7; no definite D call. The CDR3 spans 18 residues. V gave up 5 bases and J gave up 0 bases, with 23 bases separating them. CDR1 and CDR2 from the germline V gene are SEHNR and FQNEAQ (reference sequence).

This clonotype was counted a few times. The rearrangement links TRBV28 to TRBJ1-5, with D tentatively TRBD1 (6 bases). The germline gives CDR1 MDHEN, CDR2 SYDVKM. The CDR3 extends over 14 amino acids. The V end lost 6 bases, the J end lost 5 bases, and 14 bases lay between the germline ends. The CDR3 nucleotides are TGTGCCAGCAGGCGGACAGACCGTTATCAGCCCCAGCATTTT. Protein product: CASRRTDRYQPQHF. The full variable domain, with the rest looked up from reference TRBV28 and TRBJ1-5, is DVKVTQSSRYLVKRTGEKVFLECVQDMDHENMFWYRQDPGLGLRLIYFSYDVKMKEKGDIPEGYSVSREKKERFSLILESASTNQTSMYLCASRRTDRYQPQHFGDGTRLSIL.

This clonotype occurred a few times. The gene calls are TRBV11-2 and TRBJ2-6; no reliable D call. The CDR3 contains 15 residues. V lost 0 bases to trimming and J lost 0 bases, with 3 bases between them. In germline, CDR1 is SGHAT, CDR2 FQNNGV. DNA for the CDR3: TGTGCCAGCAGCTTAGATCACTCTGGGGCCAACGTCCTGACTTTC. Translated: CASSLDHSGANVLTF.